These 8 T cell receptor beta chains were all obtained from the same sample, sequenced in a study of T cell responses to AZD1222 COVID-19 vaccine. The data were produced by immunoSEQ multiplex PCR, yet TCRdb's version contains in-frame clones alone and is incomplete. The sample consists of over 100,000 clones, approximately 90% of them appearing once. This sample comprised peripheral blood, obtained on day 0 of AZD1222 vaccination. The receptor set was obtained from an adult in good health.

V is TRBV4-1 and J is TRBJ2-1; the match to TRBD2 covers 11 bases. CDR1 and CDR2 (germline): MGHRA, YSYEKL. V lost 0 bases and J lost 4; bases outside the gene matches: 2. The CDR3 loop spans 16 amino acids. The CDR3 DNA is TGCGCCAGCAGCCAAGAGCTAGCGGGGGGATACAATGAGCAGTTCTTC. This gives the protein CASSQELAGGYNEQFF.

The CDR3 DNA reads TGTGCCAGCAGTAGACCCCCTTCAGTATCTCAAGCTTTCTTT. Its translation is CASSRPPSVSQAFF. This sequence joins TRBV6-2 or TRBV6-3 and TRBJ1-1; D unclear. Germline-derived CDR1 and CDR2 are MNHEY and SVGEGT. V was shortened by 5 bases and J by 9 bases, with 19 bases between the two germline ends. The CDR3 runs 14 residues.

The gene calls are TRBV2 and TRBJ2-3; 10 nucleotides match TRBD2. J lost 0 bases, V lost 7 bases, and 4 bases had no gene match. Per the germline V gene, CDR1 is SNHLY and CDR2 is FYNNEI. This CDR3 region has 15 residues. The CDR3 DNA reads TGTGCCAGCAACTTACTAGCGGGAAGCACAGATACGCAGTATTTT. This gives the protein CASNLLAGSTDTQYF.

This clone was counted only a few times. This rearrangement joins TRBV9 to TRBJ1-6; perhaps TRBD1 as D (5 bases). Trimming took off 2 bases at V and 8 bases at J, with 14 bases between the two ends. The CDR3 runs 15 residues. Per the germline V gene, CDR1 is SGDLS and CDR2 is YYNGEE. The CDR3, as DNA: TGTGCCAGCAGCGTGATGACAGACGGCGATTCACCCCTCCACTTT. As protein: CASSVMTDGDSPLHF.

Here the CDR3 reads CASSILMGEASPLHF. The DNA for the CDR3 is TGTGCCAGTAGTATATTGATGGGGGAGGCCTCACCCCTCCACTTT. The V gene is TRBV19, the J gene TRBJ1-6, with D possibly TRBD1 on 5 matching bases. Germline V lookup: CDR1 LNHDA, CDR2 SQIVND (reference sequence). Between the trimmed V and J ends, which lost 2 bases and 10 bases, there was a span of 15 bases. This CDR3 is built from 15 residues.

The chain has TRBV5-4 and TRBJ1-2; D remains unclear. The CDR3 is 12 amino acids. Germline CDR1 reads SGHNT; CDR2 reads YYREEE (reference sequence). V was trimmed by 0 bases and J by 8 bases, leaving 8 bases between them. CDR3 in amino acids: CASSLDKSGYTF. In DNA form, the CDR3 reads TGTGCCAGCAGCTTGGATAAGTCGGGCTACACCTTC.

The V and J genes are TRBV3-1 (or the pseudogene TRBV3-2) and TRBJ2-5; 8 nucleotides agree with TRBD1. The CDR3 contains 14 residues. Germline loops: CDR1 LGHDT, CDR2 YNNKEL (reference sequence). V lost 5 bases and J lost 2; bases outside the gene matches: 4. The DNA for the CDR3 is TGTGCCAGCAGCTACGGACAGGGACAAGAGACCCAGTACTTC. As protein: CASSYGQGQETQYF.

The rearrangement uses TRBV5-1 and TRBJ2-5; D gene uncertain. V was pared by 0 bases and J by 2 bases, with 8 bases between. The germline V gene encodes CDR1 SGHRS and CDR2 YFSETQ. The CDR3 has 14 residues. The DNA for the CDR3 is TGCGCCAGCAGCTTGGCCCCCGGACAAGAGACCCAGTACTTC. Its translation: CASSLAPGQETQYF.